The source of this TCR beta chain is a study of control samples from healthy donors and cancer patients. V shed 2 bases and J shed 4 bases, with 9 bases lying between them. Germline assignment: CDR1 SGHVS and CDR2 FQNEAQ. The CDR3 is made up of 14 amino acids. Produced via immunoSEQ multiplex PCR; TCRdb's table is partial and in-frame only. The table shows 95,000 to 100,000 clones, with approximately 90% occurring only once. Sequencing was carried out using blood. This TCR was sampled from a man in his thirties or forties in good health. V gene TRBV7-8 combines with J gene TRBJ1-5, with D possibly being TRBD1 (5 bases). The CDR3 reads CASSLRRDNQPQHF. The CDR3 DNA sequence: TGTGCCAGCAGCTTACGCAGGGATAATCAGCCCCAGCATTTT.